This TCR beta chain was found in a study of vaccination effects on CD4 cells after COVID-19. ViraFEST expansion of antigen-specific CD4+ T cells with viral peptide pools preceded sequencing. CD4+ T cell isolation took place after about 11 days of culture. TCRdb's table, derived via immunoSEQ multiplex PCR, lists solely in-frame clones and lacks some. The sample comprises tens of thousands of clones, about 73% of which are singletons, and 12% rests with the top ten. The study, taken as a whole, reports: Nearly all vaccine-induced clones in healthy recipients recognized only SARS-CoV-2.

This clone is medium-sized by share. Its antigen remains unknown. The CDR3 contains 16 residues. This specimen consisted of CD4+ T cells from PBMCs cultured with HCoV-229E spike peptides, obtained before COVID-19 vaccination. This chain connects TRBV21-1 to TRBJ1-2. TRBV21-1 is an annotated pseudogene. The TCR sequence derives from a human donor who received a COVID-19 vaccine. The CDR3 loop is CASSKKRGVRYYGYTF. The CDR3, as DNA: TGTGCCAGCAGCAAAAAGAGGGGGGTGCGCTACTATGGCTACACCTTC.